Presented here are 27 T cell receptor beta chains from one specimen sequenced in a study of vaccination effects on CD4 cells after COVID-19. After expansion with viral peptide pools in the ViraFEST assay, antigen-specific CD4+ T cells were sequenced. Subsequent to less than 13 days of culture, CD4+ T cells were isolated. SARS-CoV-2 infected the person between March and December 2020, as confirmed by PCR. The antigens for these receptors are not known. Libraries were prepared by immunoSEQ multiplex PCR; TCRdb keeps only in-frame clonotypes and omits some of them. Among fewer than 60,000 clones listed, 65% to 80% were seen once. The sample consisted of CD4+ T cells from PBMCs cultured with HIV peptides, taken before COVID-19 vaccination. Subset denoted: HIV-1 Nef peptide pool negative control/reference culture. These receptors all come from a human donor who had a prior SARS-CoV-2 infection.

The chain carries TRBV6-5 and TRBJ2-3, with 7 bases that match TRBD1. Losses at the gene ends were 6 bases for V and 4 bases for J; bases not matched to a gene: 7. This CDR3 is built from 14 residues. Germline V gene lookup returns CDR1 MNHEY and CDR2 SVGAGI. The CDR3 reads CASRRTGGPDTQYF. In DNA form, the CDR3 reads TGTGCCAGCAGAAGGACAGGCGGGCCAGATACGCAGTATTTT.

This chain joins TRBV11-1 and TRBJ2-5; 8 nucleotides match TRBD2. CDR1 is SGHAT and CDR2 is FQDESV in the germline V gene (reference sequence). V lost 4 bases to trimming and J lost 0 bases; unmatched junction nucleotides: 4. The CDR3 consists of 15 residues. CDR3: CASSSRLAYQETQYF. The CDR3 DNA reads as TGTGCCAGCAGCTCTAGACTAGCGTACCAAGAGACCCAGTACTTC.

The chain carries TRBV7-3 and TRBJ1-1; D remains ambiguous. The length of the CDR3 is 13 residues. V lost 1 base and J lost 1, with 4 bases in between. The germline V gene has CDR1 SGHTA and CDR2 FQGTGA. The CDR3 DNA reads TGTGCCAGCAGCTTAAACGGGAACACTGAAGCTTTCTTT. Its translation: CASSLNGNTEAFF. The full variable domain, completed using reference TRBV7-3 and TRBJ1-1, is GAGVSQTPSNKVTEKGKYVELRCDPISGHTALYWYRQSLGQGPEFLIYFQGTGAADDSGLPNDRFFAVRPEGSVSTLKIQRTERGDSAVYLCASSLNGNTEAFFGQGTRLTVV.

V is TRBV18 and J is TRBJ2-5; no reliable D call. CDR3 length equals 15 residues. CDR1 is KGHSH and CDR2 is LQKENI in the germline V gene. With 3 bases removed from V and 5 bases from J, the gap between germline ends came to 16 bases. The CDR3 reads CASSPQRSGSETQYF. The CDR3 DNA sequence: TGTGCCAGCTCACCCCAGAGAAGTGGGTCGGAGACCCAGTACTTC. The full variable domain, its missing parts supplied by reference TRBV18 and TRBJ2-5, is NAGVMQNPRHLVRRRGQEARLRCSPMKGHSHVYWYRQLPEEGLKFMVYLQKENIIDESGMPKERFSAEFPKEGPSILRIQQVVRGDSAAYFCASSPQRSGSETQYFGPGTRLLVL.

The chain links TRBV9 to TRBJ1-3; D is unresolved. Germline V gene sequence: CDR1 SGDLS, CDR2 YYNGEE. CDR3 size: 12 residues. With 3 bases removed from V and 2 bases from J, the gap between germline ends came to 3 bases. The CDR3 loop reads CASSAPGNTIYF. CDR3 DNA sequence: TGTGCCAGCAGCGCGCCTGGAAACACCATATATTTT. Drawing the rest from reference TRBV9 and TRBJ1-3, the complete variable domain is DSGVTQTPKHLITATGQRVTLRCSPRSGDLSVYWYQQSLDQGLQFLIQYYNGEERAKGNILERFSAQQFPDLHSELNLSSLELGDSALYFCASSAPGNTIYFGEGSWLTVV.

This clone was picked up one time. The V gene is TRBV6-5, the J gene TRBJ2-7; weak D call: TRBD2 (5 bases). Trimming took 2 bases from V and 0 from J, leaving 11 bases between them. From germline, CDR1 is MNHEY and CDR2 SVGAGI. This CDR3 region has 15 residues. CDR3 residues: CASSYGGGGSYEQYF. As DNA, the CDR3 is TGTGCCAGCAGTTACGGAGGCGGAGGCTCCTACGAGCAGTACTTC.

The V call is TRBV7-2, the J call TRBJ2-5; D may correspond to TRBD1 or TRBD2 (5 bases each). The V gene lost 5 bases and the J gene lost 5 bases, with 12 bases spanning the gap. This CDR3 contains 13 residues. The V gene's germline CDR1 is SGHTA and CDR2 FQGNSA. This chain's CDR3 is CASSRGDLETQYF. Here the CDR3 DNA reads TGTGCCAGCAGCCGAGGGGATTTGGAGACCCAGTACTTC. Full variable domain (missing parts from reference TRBV7-2 and TRBJ2-5): GAGVSQSPSNKVTEKGKDVELRCDPISGHTALYWYRQSLGQGLEFLIYFQGNSAPDKSGLPSDRFSAERTGGSVSTLTIQRTQQEDSAVYLCASSRGDLETQYFGPGTRLLVL.

The rearrangement uses TRBV4-2 and TRBJ2-3, with 7 bases that match TRBD2. V gave up 4 bases and J gave up 1 base; unmatched junction bases: 8. CDR3 size: 16 residues. From germline, CDR1 is LGHNA and CDR2 YNFKEQ. CDR3 in DNA: TGTGCCAGCAGCCTAGCACGGGGGGTCGGCACAGATACGCAGTATTTT. The encoded protein is CASSLARGVGTDTQYF.

The V and J genes are TRBV5-1 and TRBJ2-7; 11 bases align to TRBD1. The CDR3 extends over 15 amino acids. J gave up 6 bases and V 2 bases, and 7 bases lay outside the gene matches. Germline CDR1 and CDR2: SGHRS and YFSETQ. The DNA for the CDR3 is TGCGCCAGCAGCTTCTGGTCCGGGACAGGGGGCGAGCAGTACTTC. Its translation is CASSFWSGTGGEQYF.

V gene TRBV11-2 combines with J gene TRBJ1-2, with 8 bases that match TRBD1. CDR1 is SGHAT and CDR2 is FQNNGV in the germline V gene. With V trimmed by 5 bases and J by 4 bases, 9 bases remained unmatched. The CDR3 is 15 amino acids. The CDR3 nucleotides are TGTGCCAGCAGCCCCCAGACAGGGGAGACCTATGGCTACACCTTC. Translation: CASSPQTGETYGYTF.

The chain has TRBV5-6 and TRBJ2-7; 14 bases agree with TRBD2. Germline V gives CDR1 SGHDT, CDR2 YYEEEE. J gave up 2 bases and V 4 bases, and 11 bases lay outside the gene matches. CDR3 length: 18 amino acids. The CDR3 sequence: CASSTRTSGRQLPYEQYF. CDR3 DNA sequence: TGTGCCAGCAGCACACGGACTAGCGGGAGGCAGCTTCCCTACGAGCAGTACTTC.

V usage is TRBV7-3 and J usage is TRBJ2-3; D is perhaps TRBD2 (5 bases). The germline V gene has CDR1 SGHTA and CDR2 FQGTGA. The CDR3 has 16 residues. V lost 5 bases to trimming and J lost 1 base, with 16 bases between them. The CDR3 region is CASSRTAVGGTDTQYF. CDR3 DNA: TGTGCCAGCAGCCGGACGGCCGTGGGAGGCACAGATACGCAGTATTTT.

The V call is TRBV18, the J call TRBJ2-7; 7 bases agree with TRBD1. V trimming: 3 bases; J trimming: 2 bases; junction bases outside the gene matches: 4. Germline V lookup: CDR1 KGHSH, CDR2 LQKENI. The CDR3 loop spans 14 amino acids. CDR3 sequence: CASSPGTVTYEQYF. Here the CDR3 DNA reads TGTGCCAGCTCACCCGGGACAGTTACCTACGAGCAGTACTTC. Full variable domain (missing parts from reference TRBV18 and TRBJ2-7): NAGVMQNPRHLVRRRGQEARLRCSPMKGHSHVYWYRQLPEEGLKFMVYLQKENIIDESGMPKERFSAEFPKEGPSILRIQQVVRGDSAAYFCASSPGTVTYEQYFGPGTRLTVT.

This clone was recorded only once. The rearrangement joins TRBV9 to TRBJ2-2; TRBD1 might be the D (5 bases). Germline-derived CDR1 and CDR2 are SGDLS and YYNGEE. The CDR3 has 17 amino acids. The V gene lost 5 bases and the J gene lost 0 bases, with 17 bases spanning the gap. The CDR3 sequence is CASSVDLGRANTGELFF. The CDR3 nucleotides read TGTGCCAGCAGTGTCGATTTGGGGCGAGCGAACACCGGGGAGCTGTTTTTT.

This chain connects TRBV30 to TRBJ2-5; no reliable D call. Per the germline V gene, CDR1 is GTSNPN and CDR2 is SVGIG (reference sequence). CDR3 length: 13 residues. Deletions cut 0 bases from V and 2 bases from J, with 7 bases between. CDR3 sequence reads: CAWSVSLQETQYF. The CDR3 nucleotides read TGTGCCTGGAGTGTTTCGTTACAAGAGACCCAGTACTTC.

The J gene is TRBJ1-2, the V gene TRBV13; no reliable D call. With 1 base removed from V and 7 bases from J, the gap between germline ends came to 13 bases. This CDR3 contains 14 residues. Germline CDR1 is PRHDT and CDR2 is FYEKMQ (reference sequence). This chain's CDR3 is CASSLVGRDRGYTF. CDR3 coding DNA: TGTGCCAGCAGCTTAGTTGGCCGGGATCGTGGCTACACCTTC. Full variable domain (outside the CDR3, taken from reference TRBV13 and TRBJ1-2): AAGVIQSPRHLIKEKRETATLKCYPIPRHDTVYWYQQGPGQDPQFLISFYEKMQSDKGSIPDRFSAQQFSDYHSELNMSSLELGDSALYFCASSLVGRDRGYTFGSGTRLTVV.

The chain uses TRBV16 and TRBJ1-2, with TRBD1 matching 8 bases. Looked up from germline, CDR1 is KGHSY and CDR2 is FQNENV. This CDR3 region has 17 residues. The V gene end was trimmed by 1 base and the J gene end by 2 bases; junction bases not matched to a gene: 9. The CDR3 is CASSQLGTGKSNYGYTF. The CDR3 DNA reads TGTGCCAGCAGCCAATTAGGGACAGGTAAATCGAACTATGGCTACACCTTC.

V usage is TRBV4-1 and J usage is TRBJ2-2; D gene ambiguous. Germline lookup yields CDR1 MGHRA and CDR2 YSYEKL. The CDR3 length is 14 residues. V was shortened by 0 bases and J by 7 bases, with 9 bases between the two germline ends. In DNA, the CDR3 is TGCGCCAGCAGCCAAGATCGGTCCCACGGGGAGCTGTTTTTT. Encoded protein: CASSQDRSHGELFF.

This rearrangement joins TRBV5-1 to TRBJ2-1, with TRBD2 identical over 11 bases. Losses at the gene ends were 4 bases for V and 7 bases for J; bases not matched to a gene: 10. Looked up from germline, CDR1 is SGHRS and CDR2 is YFSETQ. The CDR3 consists of 16 residues. In DNA, the CDR3 is TGCGCCAGCAGCCCGGACACTAGCGGGAGTGGTAATGAGCAGTTCTTC. Amino acids: CASSPDTSGSGNEQFF.

The gene calls are TRBV4-3 and TRBJ2-7, with D perhaps matching TRBD2 (5 bases). Germline CDR1 is LGHNA and CDR2 is YSLEER. The ends were cut back, 0 bases at V and 1 base at J, with 13 bases in the middle. CDR3 size: 16 residues. CDR3 sequence: CASSQDTAGGSYEQYF. The CDR3 DNA follows: TGCGCCAGCAGCCAAGATACGGCGGGTGGATCCTACGAGCAGTACTTC.

A remark on this clone: Other DNA sequences in this sample translate to the same CDR3. The chain joins TRBV2 to TRBJ1-2, with 7 bases identical to TRBD1. V shed 6 bases and J 2 bases; nucleotides not matched to a gene: 3. This CDR3 has 13 residues. CDR1 is SNHLY, CDR2 FYNNEI, per germline. The CDR3 loop is CASRRDSNYGYTF. Written as DNA, the CDR3 is TGTGCCAGCAGAAGGGACAGCAACTATGGCTACACCTTC.

This rearrangement joins TRBV19 to TRBJ1-2; 8 nucleotides match TRBD1. Per germline, CDR1 LNHDA and CDR2 SQIVND (reference sequence). This CDR3 has 12 residues. V was pared by 9 bases and J by 7 bases, with 7 bases of the junction left unmatched. This CDR3 is CARPQGAGGYTF. In DNA, the CDR3 is TGTGCCAGGCCTCAGGGGGCTGGTGGCTACACCTTC.

Concerning this clone: The final CDR3 position lacks the conserved phenylalanine or tryptophan, pointing to a likely read error. It is unclear where the CDR3 begins or ends on the DNA, so no DNA is shown, and the CDR3 is as TCRdb lists it. This chain connects TRBV11-3 to TRBJ2-7; the table assigns TRBD2, which was not confirmed against the DNA. The CDR3 contains 9 residues when both ends are counted. Germline CDR1 and CDR2: SGHNT and YENEEA. This chain's CDR3 is CASSLDAHS.

The CDR3 DNA reads TGTGCCAGCAGTAGGGCTATGAACACTGAAGCTTTCTTT. Translating gives CASSRAMNTEAFF. V usage is TRBV9 and J usage is TRBJ1-1; D not certain. V lost 5 bases and J 0 bases, leaving 8 bases between the germline ends. This CDR3 comprises 13 residues. Per the germline V gene, CDR1 is SGDLS and CDR2 is YYNGEE.

The rearrangement joins TRBV7-2 to TRBJ2-5, with 7 bases fitting TRBD2. Germline CDR1 reads SGHTA; CDR2 reads FQGNSA. The CDR3 is 14 amino acids. V was clipped by 0 bases and J by 5 bases; unmatched bases: 3. In nucleotides, the CDR3 is TGTGCCAGCAGCTTAGCTTCTAGCGGTGAGACCCAGTACTTC. This sequence encodes CASSLASSGETQYF.

The V call is TRBV15, the J call TRBJ2-1; D is uncertain. Germline V CDR1 and CDR2: LNHNV, YYDKDF (reference sequence). The CDR3 is made up of 18 amino acids. The ends were cut back, 4 bases at V and 2 bases at J, with 21 bases in the middle. The CDR3 DNA reads as TGTGCCACCAGCACCGGACCATCTCTTTCTATTACCTACAATGAGCAGTTCTTC. Translation gives CATSTGPSLSITYNEQFF.

The chain joins TRBV5-1 to TRBJ2-5, with a weak D call TRBD2 (7 bases). Germline V CDR1 and CDR2: SGHRS, YFSETQ. Trimming took 4 bases from V and 1 from J, leaving 17 bases between them. The CDR3 has 16 residues. The CDR3 is CASSPGGGGFQETQYF. The CDR3 coding sequence is TGCGCCAGCAGCCCGGGTGGGGGGGGCTTCCAAGAGACCCAGTACTTC.